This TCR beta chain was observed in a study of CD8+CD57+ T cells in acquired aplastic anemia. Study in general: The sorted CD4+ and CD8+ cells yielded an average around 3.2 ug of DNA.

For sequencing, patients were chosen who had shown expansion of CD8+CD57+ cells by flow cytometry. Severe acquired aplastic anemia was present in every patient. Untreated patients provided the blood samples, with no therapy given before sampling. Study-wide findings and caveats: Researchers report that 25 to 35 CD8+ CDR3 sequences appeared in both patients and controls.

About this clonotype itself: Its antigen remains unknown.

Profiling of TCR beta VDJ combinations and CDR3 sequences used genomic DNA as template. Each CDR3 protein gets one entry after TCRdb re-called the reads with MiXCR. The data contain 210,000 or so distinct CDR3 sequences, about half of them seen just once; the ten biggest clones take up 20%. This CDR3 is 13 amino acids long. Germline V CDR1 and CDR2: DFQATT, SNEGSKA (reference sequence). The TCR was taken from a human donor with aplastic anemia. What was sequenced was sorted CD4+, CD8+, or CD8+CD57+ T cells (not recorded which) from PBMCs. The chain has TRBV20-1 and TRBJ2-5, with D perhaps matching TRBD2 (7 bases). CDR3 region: CSVRGGTWETQYF. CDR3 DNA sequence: TGCAGCGTTAGGGGGGGGACTTGGGAGACCCAGTACTTC.